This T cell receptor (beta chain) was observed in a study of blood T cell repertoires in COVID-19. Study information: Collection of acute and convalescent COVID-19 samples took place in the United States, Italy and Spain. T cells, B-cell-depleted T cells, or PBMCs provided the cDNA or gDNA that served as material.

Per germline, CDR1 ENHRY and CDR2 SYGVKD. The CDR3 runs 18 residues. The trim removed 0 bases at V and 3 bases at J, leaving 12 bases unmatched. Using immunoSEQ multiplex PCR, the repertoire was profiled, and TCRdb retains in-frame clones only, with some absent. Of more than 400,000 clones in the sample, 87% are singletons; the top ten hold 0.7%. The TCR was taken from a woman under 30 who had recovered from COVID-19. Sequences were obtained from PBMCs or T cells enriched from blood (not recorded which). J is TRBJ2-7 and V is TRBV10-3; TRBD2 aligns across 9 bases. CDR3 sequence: CAISESLIGAGGLYEQYF. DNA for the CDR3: TGTGCCATCAGTGAGTCGTTAATAGGAGCGGGGGGTCTCTACGAGCAGTACTTC.